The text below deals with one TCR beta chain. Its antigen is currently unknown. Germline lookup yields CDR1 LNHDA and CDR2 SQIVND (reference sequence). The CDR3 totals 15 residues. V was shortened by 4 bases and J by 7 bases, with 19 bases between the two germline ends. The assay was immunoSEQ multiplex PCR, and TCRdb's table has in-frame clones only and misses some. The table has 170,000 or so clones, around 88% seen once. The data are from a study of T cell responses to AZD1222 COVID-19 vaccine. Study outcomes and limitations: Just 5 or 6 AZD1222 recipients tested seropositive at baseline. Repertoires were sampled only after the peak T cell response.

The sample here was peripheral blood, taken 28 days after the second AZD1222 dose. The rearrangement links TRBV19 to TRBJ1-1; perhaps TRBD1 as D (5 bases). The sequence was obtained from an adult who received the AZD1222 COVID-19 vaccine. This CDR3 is CASSTLNRGRDEAFF. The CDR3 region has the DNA TGTGCCAGTAGTACTTTAAATAGGGGCCGTGATGAAGCTTTCTTT.